These 22 T cell receptor beta chains were all obtained from the same sample, sequenced in a study of T cells after yellow fever vaccination. TCRdb re-called the 5' RACE reads through MiXCR, storing one row per CDR3 protein. The sample carries hundreds of thousands of distinct CDR3 sequences, approximately 13% recorded once. The material sequenced was PBMCs, taken on the day of the yellow fever booster vaccination. The receptors derive from a man aged 30-40 years who received the YFV17D yellow fever vaccine.

This clonotype was seen a handful of times. The chain carries TRBV12-3 or TRBV12-4 and TRBJ1-4; D unresolved. This CDR3 has 15 amino acids. Trimming removed 4 bases at V and 8 bases at J, with 17 bases between. The CDR3 DNA is TGTGCCAGCAGTTCCCCGGGATTTGGAGGCGAAAAACTGTTTTTT. Its translation: CASSSPGFGGEKLFF.

This clonotype has just a few counts. The chain joins TRBV12-3 or TRBV12-4 to TRBJ1-1; 7 bases fit TRBD1. The CDR3 totals 12 residues. The ends lost 8 bases at V and 8 bases at J; junction bases unmatched: 8. The CDR3 DNA follows: TGTGCCAGCCCGGGACAGTCGGACGAAGCTTTCTTT. This encodes CASPGQSDEAFF.

This clonotype was seen a few times. The chain carries TRBV11-2 and TRBJ2-7; 8 bases fit TRBD2. The germline gives CDR1 SGHAT, CDR2 FQNNGV. V lost 3 bases and J lost 2; bases outside the gene matches: 3. This CDR3 is built from 14 residues. Here the CDR3 reads CASSFQRETYEQYF. CDR3 sequence (DNA): TGTGCCAGCAGCTTCCAGCGGGAGACCTACGAGCAGTACTTC.

This clonotype has a handful of counts. The chain recombines TRBV9 with TRBJ2-1, with a possible D match to TRBD2 (6 bases). The CDR3 covers 16 residues. V was trimmed by 1 base and J by 2 bases, leaving 13 bases between them. Germline values: CDR1 SGDLS, CDR2 YYNGEE. This chain's CDR3 is CASSVTGGPPYNEQFF. Written as DNA, the CDR3 is TGTGCCAGCAGCGTAACCGGAGGGCCCCCCTACAATGAGCAGTTCTTC.

On this clonotype itself: The DNA is left out, because the CDR3 cannot be placed on it with certainty; the CDR3 is given as TCRdb lists it. The gene calls are TRBV28 and TRBJ2-7; the DNA was not used to check the table's D call, TRBD2. With termini counted, the CDR3 has 16 amino acids. CDR1 and CDR2 from the germline V gene are MDHEN and SYDVKM. The CDR3 reads CASSSSGGSSSYEQYF.

The sample holds one count of this clonotype. The V and J genes are TRBV7-2 and TRBJ2-7; 11 bases agree with TRBD1. Trimming removed 6 bases from V and 4 bases from J; junction bases left unmatched: 11. The germline CDR1 and CDR2 sequences are SGHTA and FQGNSA. This CDR3 has 16 residues. The CDR3 DNA sequence: TGTGCCAGCAGGGCGACCGGGACAGGGGGTATATACGAGCAGTACTTC. Its protein product is CASRATGTGGIYEQYF.

This clonotype was detected a few times. The rearrangement joins TRBV6-1 to TRBJ1-5; D is undetermined. V was cut by 6 bases and J by 0 bases, with 9 bases left in between. This CDR3 comprises 14 residues. CDR1 MNHNS and CDR2 SASEGT come from the germline V gene. CDR3 sequence (DNA): TGTGCCAGCAGAAAAAGTTATAGCAATCAGCCCCAGCATTTT. Encoded protein: CASRKSYSNQPQHF.

The DNA of the CDR3 is TGTGCCAGCAGTTTAAGGATCCAAGAGACCCAGTACTTC. Its translation: CASSLRIQETQYF. The chain carries TRBV12-3 or TRBV12-4 and TRBJ2-5; D gene ambiguous. V gave up 2 bases and J gave up 1 base, with 5 bases separating them. This CDR3 is 13 amino acids long.

This clonotype was seen a few times. The V gene is TRBV20-1, the J gene TRBJ2-7, with 8 nucleotides matching TRBD2. After removal of 7 bases from V and 0 bases from J, the junction contained 11 bases not matched to a gene. The germline V gene has CDR1 DFQATT and CDR2 SNEGSKA (reference sequence). The length of the CDR3 is 15 residues. The CDR3 sequence is CSVQTAGGLSYEQYF. In nucleotides, the CDR3 is TGCAGTGTTCAAACCGCGGGAGGACTCTCCTACGAGCAGTACTTC.

This chain uses TRBV15 with TRBJ1-5; D is undetermined. Between the trimmed V and J ends, which lost 1 base and 5 bases, there was a span of 6 bases. Germline loops: CDR1 LNHNV, CDR2 YYDKDF (reference sequence). This CDR3 region has 13 residues. The CDR3 spells CATSRGWDQPQHF. As DNA, the CDR3 is TGTGCCACCAGCAGAGGATGGGATCAGCCCCAGCATTTT.

The chain couples TRBV10-2 to TRBJ2-1, with D maybe TRBD1 (6 bases). Germline assignment: CDR1 WSHSY and CDR2 SAAADI. V gave up 7 bases and J gave up 9 bases, with 10 bases separating them. This CDR3 contains 11 residues. Here the CDR3 reads CASMRGTEQFF. The CDR3 bases are TGCGCCAGCATGAGGGGGACTGAGCAGTTCTTC.

The chain couples TRBV6-2 or TRBV6-3 to TRBJ2-4; 7 bases line up with TRBD2. The V and J ends lost 7 bases and 5 bases, in that order; junction bases with no gene match: 8. The CDR3 is made up of 14 amino acids. CDR1 is MNHEY and CDR2 is SVGEGT in the germline V gene. The CDR3 spells CASTGGFMENIQYF. CDR3 nucleotides: TGTGCCAGCACGGGGGGTTTCATGGAAAACATTCAGTACTTC.

The chain employs TRBV24-1 and TRBJ2-3; possible D gene TRBD1, 6 bases. Looked up from germline, CDR1 is KGHDR and CDR2 is SFDVKD. CDR3 size: 15 residues. Trimming pared 3 bases from V and 1 base from J, leaving 10 bases between. The CDR3 here is CATSDKGGGTDTQYF. The CDR3 DNA reads TGTGCCACCAGTGATAAAGGGGGAGGCACAGATACGCAGTATTTT.

This chain joins TRBV10-2 and TRBJ2-1; D uncertain. CDR1 is WSHSY and CDR2 is SAAADI in the germline V gene. Trimming stripped 7 bases from V and 6 bases from J, with 7 bases between. The CDR3 runs 11 residues. The CDR3: CASTASNEQFF. Written as DNA, the CDR3 is TGCGCCAGCACAGCTTCCAATGAGCAGTTCTTC.

Within the sample, this clonotype is medium-sized. The chain is built from TRBV2 and TRBJ2-7; D is possibly TRBD1 (5 bases). Germline loops: CDR1 SNHLY, CDR2 FYNNEI. This CDR3 contains 13 residues. The ends were cut back, 4 bases at V and 4 bases at J, with 11 bases in the middle. This chain's CDR3 is CASSGQGWYEQYF. In DNA form, the CDR3 reads TGTGCCAGCAGTGGGCAGGGATGGTACGAGCAGTACTTC.

This clonotype was picked up a small number of times. The chain is built from TRBV4-2 and TRBJ1-1; no firm D call. The CDR3 loop spans 11 amino acids. Germline V gene data show CDR1 as LGHNA and CDR2 as YNFKEQ. V was shortened by 0 bases and J by 7 bases, with 3 bases between the two germline ends. The CDR3 loop reads CASSQELEAFF. Here the CDR3 DNA reads TGTGCCAGCAGCCAAGAGCTTGAAGCTTTCTTT.

V and J are TRBV5-1 and TRBJ1-2; no reliable D call. The ends were cut back, 0 bases at V and 2 bases at J, with 8 bases in the middle. The CDR3 is made up of 14 amino acids. Germline CDR1 SGHRS, CDR2 YFSETQ. In DNA form, the CDR3 reads TGCGCCAGCAGCTTGGAAGTCCTCAACTATGGCTACACCTTC. Its translation is CASSLEVLNYGYTF.

This sequence joins TRBV11-2 and TRBJ2-3; TRBD2 matches at 9 bases. Per germline, CDR1 SGHAT and CDR2 FQNNGV. The junction had 11 bases not matched to a gene; V was cut back by 5 bases and J by 5 bases. The CDR3 sequence is 16 residues long. CDR3 nucleotides: TGTGCCAGCAGCCCTTGGTTAGCGGGAGTATTAGATACGCAGTATTTT. Translating it yields CASSPWLAGVLDTQYF. The whole variable domain, remainder taken from reference TRBV11-2 and TRBJ2-3, is EAGVAQSPRYKIIEKRQSVAFWCNPISGHATLYWYQQILGQGPKLLIQFQNNGVVDDSQLPKDRFSAERLKGVDSTLKIQPAKLEDSAVYLCASSPWLAGVLDTQYFGPGTRLTVL.

The chain is built from TRBV5-1 and TRBJ1-2; D possibly corresponds to TRBD1 (5 bases). Germline lookup yields CDR1 SGHRS and CDR2 YFSETQ. This CDR3 is 16 amino acids long. Trimming stripped 1 base from V and 0 bases from J, with 13 bases between. The CDR3 sequence is CASSLQGGLANYGYTF. In nucleotides, the CDR3 is TGCGCCAGCAGCTTGCAGGGAGGTTTAGCTAACTATGGCTACACCTTC.

This clonotype was seen a few times. V and J are TRBV28 and TRBJ2-7, with 10 bases lining up with TRBD2. This CDR3 spans 15 amino acids. CDR1 and CDR2 from the germline V gene are MDHEN and SYDVKM. The J segment lost 1 base and the V segment lost 7 bases, leaving 7 bases of the junction unmatched. The CDR3 loop reads CASIPSGRGSYEQYF. The CDR3 region has the DNA TGTGCCAGCATCCCTAGCGGGAGAGGATCCTACGAGCAGTACTTC.

This clonotype was picked up many times. This chain connects TRBV5-1 to TRBJ2-5, with 12 bases identical to TRBD2. The CDR3 runs to 16 residues. J lost 4 bases, V lost 1 base, and 5 bases had no gene match. In germline, CDR1 is SGHRS, CDR2 YFSETQ. Here the CDR3 reads CASSLPSGRGRETQYF. For the CDR3, the DNA is TGCGCCAGCAGCTTGCCTAGCGGGAGGGGGCGAGAGACCCAGTACTTC.

This clonotype was found a few times. The chain has TRBV7-9 and TRBJ2-3; 10 nucleotides line up with TRBD2. The CDR3 runs 16 residues. The J segment lost 2 bases and the V segment lost 6 bases, leaving 8 bases of the junction unmatched. CDR1 and CDR2 from the germline V gene are SEHNR and FQNEAQ (reference sequence). The CDR3 is CASRPGLAELTDTQYF. The CDR3 DNA is TGTGCCAGCAGACCCGGACTAGCGGAACTCACAGATACGCAGTATTTT.